This T cell receptor (beta chain) was sequenced during a study of radiation and T cells in renal cell carcinoma. Sequencing used immunoSEQ multiplex PCR; TCRdb keeps in-frame clones, though not all of them. The data show 130,000 to 150,000 clones, about 86% seen once. Germline V gives CDR1 SGDLS, CDR2 YYNGEE. The CDR3 runs to 13 residues. With V trimmed by 4 bases and J by 3 bases, 2 bases remained unmatched. Details on this clone: Antigen unknown.

Study-level points and caveats: From baseline, blood top tumor clonotypes peaked at 2 weeks post-radiation.

As for time point: blood 4 weeks post-SBRT, at nephrectomy. The treatment is: 15 Gy SBRT to primary tumor, nephrectomy 4 weeks later. Nephrectomy followed 15 Gy stereotactic body radiation by 4 weeks. Serial blood draws occurred at baseline and 2 and 4 weeks post-SBRT. The TCR sequence derives from a woman between 45 and 60 years old with renal cell carcinoma. This rearrangement joins TRBV9 to TRBJ1-1; 8 nucleotides line up with TRBD1. The source was blood, collected from a patient whose treatment included radiotherapy and nephrectomy. Here the CDR3 DNA reads TGTGCCAGCAGCAAGGACAGGGACACTGAAGCTTTCTTT. It encodes CASSKDRDTEAFF.